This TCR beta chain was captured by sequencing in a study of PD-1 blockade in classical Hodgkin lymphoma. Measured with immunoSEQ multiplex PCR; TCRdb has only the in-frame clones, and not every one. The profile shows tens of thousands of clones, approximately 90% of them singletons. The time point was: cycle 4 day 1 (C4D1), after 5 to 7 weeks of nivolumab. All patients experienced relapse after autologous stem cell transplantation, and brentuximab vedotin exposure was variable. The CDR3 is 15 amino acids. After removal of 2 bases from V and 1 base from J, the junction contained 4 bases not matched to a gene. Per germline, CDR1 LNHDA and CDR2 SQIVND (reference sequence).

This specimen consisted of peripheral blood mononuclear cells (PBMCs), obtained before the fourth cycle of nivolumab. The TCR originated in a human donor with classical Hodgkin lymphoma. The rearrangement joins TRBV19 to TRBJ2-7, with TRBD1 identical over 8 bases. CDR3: CASSIRDRRSYEQYF. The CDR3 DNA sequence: TGTGCCAGTAGTATAAGGGACAGGCGTTCCTACGAGCAGTACTTC.